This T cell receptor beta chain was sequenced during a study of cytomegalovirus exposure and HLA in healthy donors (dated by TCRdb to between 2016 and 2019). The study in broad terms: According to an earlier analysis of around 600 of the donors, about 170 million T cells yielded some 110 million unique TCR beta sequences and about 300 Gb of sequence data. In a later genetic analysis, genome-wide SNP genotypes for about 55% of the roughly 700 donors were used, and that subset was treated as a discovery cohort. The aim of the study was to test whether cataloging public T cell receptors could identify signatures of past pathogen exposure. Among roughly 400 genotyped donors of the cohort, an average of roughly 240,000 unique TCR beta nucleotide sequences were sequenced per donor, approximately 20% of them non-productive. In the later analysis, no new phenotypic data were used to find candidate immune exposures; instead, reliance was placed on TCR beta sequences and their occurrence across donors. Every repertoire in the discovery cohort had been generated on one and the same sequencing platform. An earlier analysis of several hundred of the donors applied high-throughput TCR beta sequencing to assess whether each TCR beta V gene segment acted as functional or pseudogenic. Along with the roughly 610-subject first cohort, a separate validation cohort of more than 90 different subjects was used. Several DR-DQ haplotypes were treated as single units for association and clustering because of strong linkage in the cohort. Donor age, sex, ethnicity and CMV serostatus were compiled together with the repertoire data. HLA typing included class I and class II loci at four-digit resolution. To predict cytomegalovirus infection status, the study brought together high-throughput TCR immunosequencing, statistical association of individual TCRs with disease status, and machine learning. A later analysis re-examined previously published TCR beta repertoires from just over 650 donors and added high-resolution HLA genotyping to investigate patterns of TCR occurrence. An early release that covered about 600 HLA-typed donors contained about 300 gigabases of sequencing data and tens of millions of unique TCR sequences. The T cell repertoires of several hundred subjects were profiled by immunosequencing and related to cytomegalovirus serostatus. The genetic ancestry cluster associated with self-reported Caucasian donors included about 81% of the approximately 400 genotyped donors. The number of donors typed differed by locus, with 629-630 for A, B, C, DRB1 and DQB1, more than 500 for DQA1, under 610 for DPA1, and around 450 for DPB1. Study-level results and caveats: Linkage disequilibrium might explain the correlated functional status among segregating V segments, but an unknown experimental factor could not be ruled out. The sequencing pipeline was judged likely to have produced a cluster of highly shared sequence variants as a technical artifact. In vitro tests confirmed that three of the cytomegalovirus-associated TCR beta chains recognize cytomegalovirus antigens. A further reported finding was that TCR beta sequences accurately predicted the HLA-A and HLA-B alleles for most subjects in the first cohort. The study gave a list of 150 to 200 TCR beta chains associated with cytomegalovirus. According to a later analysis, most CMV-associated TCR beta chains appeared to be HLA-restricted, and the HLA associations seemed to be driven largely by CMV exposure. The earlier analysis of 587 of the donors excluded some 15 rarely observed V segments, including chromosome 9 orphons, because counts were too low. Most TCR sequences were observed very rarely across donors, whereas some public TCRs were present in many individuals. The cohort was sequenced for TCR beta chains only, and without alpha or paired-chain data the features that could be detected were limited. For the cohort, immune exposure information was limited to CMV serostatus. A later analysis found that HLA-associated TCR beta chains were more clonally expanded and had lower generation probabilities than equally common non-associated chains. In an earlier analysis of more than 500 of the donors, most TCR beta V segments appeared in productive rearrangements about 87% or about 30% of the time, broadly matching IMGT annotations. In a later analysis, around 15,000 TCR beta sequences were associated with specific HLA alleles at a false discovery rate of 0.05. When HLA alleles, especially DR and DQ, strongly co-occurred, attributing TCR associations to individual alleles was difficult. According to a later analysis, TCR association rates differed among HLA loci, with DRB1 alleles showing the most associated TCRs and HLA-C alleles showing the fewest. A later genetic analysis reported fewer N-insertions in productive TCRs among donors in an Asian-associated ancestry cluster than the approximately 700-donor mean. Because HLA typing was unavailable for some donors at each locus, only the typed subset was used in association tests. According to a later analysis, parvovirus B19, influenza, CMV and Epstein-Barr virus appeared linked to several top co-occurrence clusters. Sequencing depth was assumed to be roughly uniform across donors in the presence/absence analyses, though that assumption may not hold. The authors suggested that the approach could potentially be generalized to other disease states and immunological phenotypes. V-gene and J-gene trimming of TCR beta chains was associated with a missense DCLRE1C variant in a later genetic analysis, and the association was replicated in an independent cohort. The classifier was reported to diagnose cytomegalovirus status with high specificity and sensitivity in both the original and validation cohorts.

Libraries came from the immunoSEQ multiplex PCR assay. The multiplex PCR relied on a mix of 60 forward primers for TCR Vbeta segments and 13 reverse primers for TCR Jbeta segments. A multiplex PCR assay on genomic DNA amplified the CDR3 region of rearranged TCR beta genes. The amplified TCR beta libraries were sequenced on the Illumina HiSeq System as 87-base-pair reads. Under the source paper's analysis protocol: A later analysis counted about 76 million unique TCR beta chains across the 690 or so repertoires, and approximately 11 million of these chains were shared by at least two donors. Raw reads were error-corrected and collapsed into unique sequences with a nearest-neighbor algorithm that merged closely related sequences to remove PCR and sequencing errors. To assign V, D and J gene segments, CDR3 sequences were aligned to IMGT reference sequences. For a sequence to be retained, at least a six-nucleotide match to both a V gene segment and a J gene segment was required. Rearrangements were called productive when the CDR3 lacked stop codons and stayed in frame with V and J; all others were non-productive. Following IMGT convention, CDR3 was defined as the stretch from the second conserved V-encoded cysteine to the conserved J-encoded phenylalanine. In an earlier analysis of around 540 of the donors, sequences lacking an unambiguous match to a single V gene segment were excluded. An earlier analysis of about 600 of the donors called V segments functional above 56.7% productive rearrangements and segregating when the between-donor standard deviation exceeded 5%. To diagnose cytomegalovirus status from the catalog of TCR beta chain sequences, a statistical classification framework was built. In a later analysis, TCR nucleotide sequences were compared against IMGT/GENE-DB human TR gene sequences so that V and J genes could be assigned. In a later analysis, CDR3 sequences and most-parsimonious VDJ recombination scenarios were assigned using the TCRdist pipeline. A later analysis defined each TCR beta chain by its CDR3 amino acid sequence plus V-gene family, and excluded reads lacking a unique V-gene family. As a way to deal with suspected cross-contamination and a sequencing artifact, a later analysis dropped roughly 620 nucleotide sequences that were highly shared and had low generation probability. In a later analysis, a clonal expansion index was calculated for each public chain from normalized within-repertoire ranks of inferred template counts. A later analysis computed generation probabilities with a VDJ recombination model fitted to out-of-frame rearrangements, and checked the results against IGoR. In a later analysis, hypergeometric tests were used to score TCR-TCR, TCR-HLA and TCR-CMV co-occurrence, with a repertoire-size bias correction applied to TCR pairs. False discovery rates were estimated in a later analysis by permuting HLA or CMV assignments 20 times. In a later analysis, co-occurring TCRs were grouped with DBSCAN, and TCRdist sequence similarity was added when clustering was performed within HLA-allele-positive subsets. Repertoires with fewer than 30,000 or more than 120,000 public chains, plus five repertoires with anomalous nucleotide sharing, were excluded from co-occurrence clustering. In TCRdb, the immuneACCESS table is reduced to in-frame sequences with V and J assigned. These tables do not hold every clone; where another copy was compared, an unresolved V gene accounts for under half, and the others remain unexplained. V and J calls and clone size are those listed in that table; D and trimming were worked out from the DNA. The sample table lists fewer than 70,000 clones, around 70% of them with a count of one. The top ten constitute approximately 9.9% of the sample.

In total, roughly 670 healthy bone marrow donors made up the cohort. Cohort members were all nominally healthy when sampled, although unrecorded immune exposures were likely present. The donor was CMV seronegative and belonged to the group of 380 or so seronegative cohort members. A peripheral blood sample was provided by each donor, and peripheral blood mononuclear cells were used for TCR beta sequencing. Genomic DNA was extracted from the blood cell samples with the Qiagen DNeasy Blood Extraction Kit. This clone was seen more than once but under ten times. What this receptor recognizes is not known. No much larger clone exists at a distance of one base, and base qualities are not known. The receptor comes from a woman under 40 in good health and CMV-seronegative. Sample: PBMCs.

The sequenced DNA is TGTGCCAGCAGCTTAACCAGGGACTACGAGCAGTACTTC. It codes for CASSLTRDYEQYF. The chain is encoded by TRBV7-2 joined to TRBJ2-7; a tentative D call is TRBD1 (5 bases match). The CDR3, from cysteine to phenylalanine, totals 13 residues. Of all the DNA, just the CDR3 is kept, 39 bases in frame from base 1. The junction carries 8 bases between V and J, which are trimmed by 2 bases and 3 bases respectively. According to the germline V gene, CDR1 reads SGHTA and CDR2 reads FQGNSA.